The 14 T cell receptor beta chains reported below all come from one sample, sequenced in a study of blood T cell repertoires in COVID-19. Libraries were prepared by immunoSEQ multiplex PCR; TCRdb keeps only in-frame clonotypes and omits some of them. The data show roughly 330,000 clones, more than 75% seen once. Sequenced: peripheral blood. The source of these receptors is a woman aged 45-59 years with active or convalescent COVID-19.

The chain recombines TRBV4-1 with TRBJ2-5; D not resolved. CDR1 and CDR2 from the germline V gene are MGHRA and YSYEKL. Trimming cost V 1 base and J 5 bases, with 11 bases left between them. This CDR3 has 14 residues. CDR3 residues: CASSQGASVETQYF. As DNA, the CDR3 is TGCGCCAGCAGCCAAGGGGCGTCGGTTGAGACCCAGTACTTC.

The V and J genes are TRBV14 and TRBJ1-1; D gene uncertain. The CDR3 spans 14 residues. The germline CDR1 and CDR2 sequences are SGHDN and FVKESK. The V end was cut by 7 bases, the J end by 2 bases, with 14 bases between. The DNA of the CDR3 is TGTGCCAGCACCTCTTTACCCAGAAACACTGAAGCTTTCTTT. Protein sequence: CASTSLPRNTEAFF.

The chain combines TRBV5-4 with TRBJ1-1, with 8 bases matching TRBD1. Germline trimming cut 4 bases from V and 1 base from J; bases unmatched to any gene: 9. This CDR3 contains 16 residues. CDR1 and CDR2 from the germline V gene are SGHNT and YYREEE (reference sequence). The CDR3 region is CASSRSTGVKNTEAFF. The CDR3 coding sequence is TGTGCCAGCAGCAGGTCGACAGGGGTTAAGAACACTGAAGCTTTCTTT.

The chain couples TRBV28 to TRBJ1-2; weak D call: TRBD1 (5 bases). This CDR3 region has 15 residues. Germline values: CDR1 MDHEN, CDR2 SYDVKM. Between the trimmed V and J ends, which lost 5 bases and 3 bases, there was a span of 16 bases. The chain's CDR3 is CASSQSTVSYYGYTF. CDR3 nucleotides: TGTGCCAGCAGTCAATCGACAGTTTCCTACTATGGCTACACCTTC.

This rearrangement joins TRBV7-2 to TRBJ2-7, with D perhaps matching TRBD1 (5 bases). The CDR3 extends over 15 amino acids. Germline V gene sequence: CDR1 SGHTA, CDR2 FQGNSA. V was cut by 5 bases and J by 3 bases, with 17 bases left in between. CDR3 sequence (DNA): TGTGCCAGCAGCGTCACCCTGACAGAGGTCTACGAGCAGTACTTC. The encoded protein is CASSVTLTEVYEQYF.

This clone has more than one count but fewer than ten. This CDR3 is CAISVTGSGEAFF. The CDR3 nucleotides read TGTGCCATCAGTGTAACTGGAAGCGGTGAAGCTTTCTTT. The V gene is TRBV10-3, the J gene TRBJ1-1, with no clear D. Trimming stripped 4 bases from V and 7 bases from J, with 13 bases between. The V gene's germline CDR1 is ENHRY and CDR2 SYGVKD. This CDR3 has 13 amino acids.

This chain joins TRBV4-2 and TRBJ1-2; a weak D match, TRBD1 (5 bases). Germline assignment: CDR1 LGHNA and CDR2 YNFKEQ. The CDR3 spans 13 residues. V lost 3 bases and J 8 bases, leaving 13 bases between the germline ends. The CDR3 reads CASSHIQERGYTF. As DNA, the CDR3 is TGTGCCAGCAGCCATATACAGGAGAGGGGCTACACCTTC.

The chain carries TRBV27 and TRBJ1-5; 7 nucleotides agree with TRBD1. Trimming removed 7 bases from V and 2 bases from J; junction bases left unmatched: 11. This CDR3 spans 16 amino acids. The germline V gene encodes CDR1 MNHEY and CDR2 SMNVEV (reference sequence). The CDR3 loop is CASTLRQGFGNQPQHF. CDR3 bases: TGTGCCAGCACCCTTCGACAGGGTTTTGGCAATCAGCCCCAGCATTTT.

This sequence joins TRBV5-5 and TRBJ1-3; no firm D call. Per the germline V gene, CDR1 is SGHKS and CDR2 is YYEKEE (reference sequence). This CDR3 contains 15 residues. Trimming pared 1 base from V and 0 bases from J, leaving 8 bases between. The CDR3 spells CASSLQSNSGNTIYF. The CDR3 DNA follows: TGTGCCAGCAGCTTGCAGTCGAACTCTGGAAACACCATATATTTT.

This sequence joins TRBV9 and TRBJ2-1, with TRBD2 identical over 7 bases. The V gene's germline CDR1 is SGDLS and CDR2 YYNGEE. The CDR3 spans 15 residues. V was pared by 1 base and J by 5 bases, with 6 bases of the junction left unmatched. The CDR3 here is CASSVRVAGDNEQFF. As DNA, the CDR3 is TGTGCCAGCAGCGTACGGGTAGCGGGTGACAATGAGCAGTTCTTC.

The rearrangement uses TRBV2 and TRBJ1-2; TRBD1 aligns across 7 bases. V dropped 2 bases and J dropped 4; count of bases not matched to a gene: 7. CDR3 length equals 15 residues. The germline V gene encodes CDR1 SNHLY and CDR2 FYNNEI. The CDR3 DNA reads TGTGCCAGCAGTGAACTAGAGGGGGCTGCCTATGGCTACACCTTC. Residues: CASSELEGAAYGYTF.

The rearrangement links TRBV9 to TRBJ2-3; 9 bases are shared with TRBD2. The germline V gene has CDR1 SGDLS and CDR2 YYNGEE. J was trimmed by 4 bases and V by 2 bases; bases with no gene match: 5. The CDR3 spans 15 residues. The CDR3 bases are TGTGCCAGCAGCGTTAGCGGGAGCGGGGCAGATACGCAGTATTTT. Its protein product is CASSVSGSGADTQYF.

This sequence joins TRBV27 and TRBJ2-2; the match to TRBD1 covers 7 bases. Germline lookup yields CDR1 MNHEY and CDR2 SMNVEV (reference sequence). Trimming removed 8 bases from V and 6 bases from J; junction bases left unmatched: 12. The CDR3 runs 15 residues. CDR3 nucleotides: TGTGCCAGCGGTGAATCGACAGGGTTCGCCGGGGAGCTGTTTTTT. Encoded protein: CASGESTGFAGELFF.

CDR3 sequence: CASRGQGSNYGYTF. CDR3 DNA: TGTGCCAGCAGAGGACAGGGGAGTAACTATGGCTACACCTTC. The chain uses TRBV2 and TRBJ1-2, with TRBD1 matching 9 bases. The CDR3 runs to 14 residues. CDR1 is SNHLY, CDR2 FYNNEI, per germline. V lost 6 bases to trimming and J lost 1 base; unmatched junction nucleotides: 3.